A selection of T cell receptor beta chains follows, all from one sample in a study of ipilimumab plus nivolumab after autologous stem cell transplantation. Sequencing used immunoSEQ multiplex PCR; TCRdb keeps in-frame clones, though not all of them. The sample has 43,000 or so clones, roughly 84% seen once. Sequenced material: PBMCs, taken in a trial of ipilimumab plus nivolumab as post-transplant consolidation. Receptors originate from a male donor with multiple myeloma. CDR3s leave out the opening cysteine and the closing phenylalanine or tryptophan.

v_gene: TRBV10-3
CDR3aa: AISDSGTGDPYEQY

v_gene: TRBV27
CDR3aa: ASSPGPYNEQF

v_gene: TRBV4-2
CDR3aa: ASSPGTQGETQY

v_gene: TRBV5-1
CDR3aa: ASSLAMGAGSTGELF

v_gene: TRBV5-1
CDR3aa: ASSSGRDNEKLF

v_gene: TRBV27
CDR3aa: ASSFGYGQFPH

v_gene: TRBV7-2
CDR3aa: ASSSTSQEGNTIY

v_gene: TRBV2
CDR3aa: ASTDGRGGLAKNIQY

v_gene: TRBV7-2
CDR3aa: ASSQWRDEQF

v_gene: TRBV19
CDR3aa: ASSFFSGNTIY

v_gene: TRBV6-1
CDR3aa: ASSEGTIQGYGYT

v_gene: TRBV9
CDR3aa: ASSPVPGTGNTGELF

v_gene: TRBV10-3
CDR3aa: AISAHGGDGNYGYT

v_gene: TRBV11-2
CDR3aa: ASRPTGGVEAF

v_gene: TRBV18
CDR3aa: ASSPRDGDGYT

v_gene: TRBV6-6
CDR3aa: ASSYESGVAYEQY

v_gene: TRBV6-1
CDR3aa: ASKEGRTYEQY

v_gene: TRBV18
CDR3aa: ASSPPSRNTGELF

v_gene: TRBV6-1
CDR3aa: ASSDPNTAGYGYT

v_gene: TRBV27
CDR3aa: ASSFGGLASEQY

v_gene: TRBV5-1
CDR3aa: ASSSQGGGYT

v_gene: TRBV2
CDR3aa: ASTQQGLGVGELF

v_gene: TRBV2
CDR3aa: ASFPGLAASYEQY

v_gene: TRBV28
CDR3aa: ASSFGDRVNQPQH

v_gene: TRBV23-1
CDR3aa: ASSPPDRPGELF

v_gene: TRBV28
CDR3aa: ASSFRGTRKSGELF

v_gene: TRBV15
CDR3aa: ATSARVTEAF

v_gene: TRBV5-1
CDR3aa: ASSLEPTEATQY